This entry lists 18 T cell receptor beta chains sequenced from one sample in a study of T-cell memory formation after mild COVID-19. TCRdb itself ran the 5' RACE reads through MiXCR, one entry per CDR3 protein. The sample has some 350,000 distinct CDR3 sequences; 10% to 15% are singletons. Material for sequencing was PBMCs or a T cell subset sorted from them (not recorded which). These receptors were taken from a young man who had mild COVID-19 (a few samples of this study predate the infection). Cell type and time point are not known.

This clonotype was recorded many times. This chain connects TRBV25-1 to TRBJ2-2; D perhaps matches TRBD1 (6 bases). This CDR3 comprises 16 residues. The germline V and J ends were trimmed by 3 bases and 3 bases, with 14 bases remaining between them. Germline V gene data show CDR1 as MGHDK and CDR2 as SYGVNS. The chain's CDR3 is CASSDPTGRDTGELFF. The CDR3 coding sequence is TGTGCCAGCAGTGACCCGACAGGAAGGGACACCGGGGAGCTGTTTTTT.

In its sample, this clonotype was seen a few times. The chain uses TRBV7-2 and TRBJ1-1; D gene unclear. Germline-derived CDR1 and CDR2 are SGHTA and FQGNSA. V lost 7 bases and J lost 8, with 11 bases in between. CDR3 length equals 11 residues. The CDR3 sequence: CASNGRAEAFF. Written as DNA, the CDR3 is TGTGCCAGCAACGGACGGGCCGAAGCTTTCTTT.

This clonotype occurred many times. The chain has TRBV5-1 and TRBJ2-1, with 9 nucleotides matching TRBD1. This CDR3 spans 14 amino acids. The J segment lost 7 bases and the V segment lost 4 bases, leaving 6 bases of the junction unmatched. CDR1 and CDR2 (germline): SGHRS, YFSETQ. Here the CDR3 DNA reads TGCGCCAGCAGCCTGGGGGACAGGGCAAATGAGCAGTTCTTC. Translated, it gives CASSLGDRANEQFF.

This chain links TRBV9 with TRBJ2-2, with TRBD1 identical over 8 bases. Germline V gene data show CDR1 as SGDLS and CDR2 as YYNGEE. With 3 bases clipped from V and 1 base from J, the junction kept 5 bases outside the gene matches. The CDR3 has 16 amino acids. This CDR3 is CASSAQGVKNTGELFF. CDR3 in DNA: TGTGCCAGCAGCGCACAGGGGGTGAAGAACACCGGGGAGCTGTTTTTT.

The rearrangement uses TRBV5-5 and TRBJ1-1; D uncertain. Trimming took 1 base from V and 0 from J, leaving 10 bases between them. Germline V gives CDR1 SGHKS, CDR2 YYEKEE (reference sequence). This CDR3 comprises 15 residues. CDR3 sequence reads: CASSLTYFLNTEAFF. The DNA for the CDR3 is TGTGCCAGCAGCTTGACCTACTTTTTGAACACTGAAGCTTTCTTT.

This clonotype has just a few counts. V gene TRBV29-1 combines with J gene TRBJ2-5; D uncertain. The CDR3 totals 10 residues. Trimming removed 4 bases from V and 9 bases from J, with 9 bases in between. Looked up from germline, CDR1 is SQVTM and CDR2 is ANQGSEA. For the CDR3, the DNA is TGCAGCGTTGCGGCACAGTCCCAGTACTTC. This sequence encodes CSVAAQSQYF.

In this sample, this clonotype turned up a few times. J is TRBJ2-3 and V is TRBV28; possibly TRBD1 for D (6 bases). Trimming removed 2 bases at V and 3 bases at J, with 12 bases between. The germline CDR1 and CDR2 sequences are MDHEN and SYDVKM. The CDR3 is 15 residues long. The CDR3 spells CASSLEQGGTDTQYF. The CDR3 DNA follows: TGTGCCAGCAGTTTAGAACAGGGCGGAACAGATACGCAGTATTTT.

The sample holds many counts of this clonotype. The chain is built from TRBV7-9 and TRBJ2-2, with 8 nucleotides matching TRBD1. After removal of 8 bases from V and 3 bases from J, the junction contained 5 bases not matched to a gene. The CDR3 extends over 14 amino acids. CDR1 is SEHNR, CDR2 FQNEAQ, per germline (reference sequence). The CDR3: CASADRAYTGELFF. The DNA for the CDR3 is TGTGCCAGCGCGGACAGGGCCTACACCGGGGAGCTGTTTTTT.

This clonotype occurred a few times. The chain is built from TRBV7-9 and TRBJ2-7; 7 positions match TRBD2. With 5 bases clipped from V and 3 bases from J, the junction kept 7 bases outside the gene matches. This CDR3 has 14 residues. CDR1 is SEHNR and CDR2 is FQNEAQ in the germline V gene (reference sequence). In nucleotides, the CDR3 is TGTGCCAGCAGCACGACTAGCTCGGGCTACGAGCAGTACGTC. Its translation is CASSTTSSGYEQYV.

The V gene is TRBV5-1, the J gene TRBJ1-1; D uncertain. The CDR3 sequence is 14 residues long. In germline, CDR1 is SGHRS, CDR2 YFSETQ. Trimming removed 4 bases from V and 1 base from J, with 11 bases in between. The CDR3 reads CASSPERPNTEAFF. The CDR3 DNA is TGCGCCAGCAGCCCGGAGAGACCGAACACTGAAGCTTTCTTT.

The chain is built from TRBV7-9 and TRBJ2-7, with 7 bases that match TRBD1. The CDR3 is made up of 15 amino acids. Germline V gene data show CDR1 as SEHNR and CDR2 as FQNEAQ (reference sequence). With V trimmed by 1 base and J by 2 bases, 5 bases remained unmatched. CDR3 DNA: TGTGCCAGCAGCTTAGTTTGGGGGACAGCCTACGAGCAGTACTTC. It encodes CASSLVWGTAYEQYF. Filled out from reference TRBV7-9 and TRBJ2-7, the complete variable domain reads DTGVSQNPRHKITKRGQNVTFRCDPISEHNRLYWYRQTLGQGPEFLTYFQNEAQLEKSRLLSDRFSAERPKGSFSTLEIQRTEQGDSAMYLCASSLVWGTAYEQYFGPGTRLTVT.

This clonotype was seen only a few times. CDR3 amino acids: CASSPSGGLQETQYF. The CDR3 coding sequence is TGTGCCAGCAGTCCTAGCGGGGGTTTACAAGAGACCCAGTACTTC. This chain links TRBV28 with TRBJ2-5, with 10 bases that match TRBD2. The CDR3 is made up of 15 amino acids. The V gene end was trimmed by 5 bases and the J gene end by 2 bases; junction bases not matched to a gene: 5. The V gene's germline CDR1 is MDHEN and CDR2 SYDVKM.

This clonotype was counted a few times. Written as DNA, the CDR3 is TGTGCCAGCAATCTGAGGGGGGTCCACTACAATGAGCAGTTCTTC. This sequence encodes CASNLRGVHYNEQFF. This chain links TRBV12-3 or TRBV12-4 with TRBJ2-1; D may correspond to TRBD1 or TRBD2 (6 bases each). The ends were cut back, 7 bases at V and 3 bases at J, with 16 bases in the middle. The CDR3 has 15 residues.

The rearrangement uses TRBV30 and TRBJ2-7; D is perhaps TRBD2 (5 bases). V lost 4 bases and J lost 4, with 11 bases in between. There are 12 residues in the CDR3. The germline CDR1 and CDR2 sequences are GTSNPN and SVGIG (reference sequence). In DNA, the CDR3 is TGTGCCTGGACAGTTGGGAGATACGAGCAGTACTTC. Translated: CAWTVGRYEQYF.

Written as DNA, the CDR3 is TGTGCCACCAGTGATCCCCATAACAGGGTCCCCTTACGCCGTGAGCAGTTCTTC. This sequence encodes CATSDPHNRVPLRREQFF. The chain combines TRBV24-1 with TRBJ2-1, with D perhaps TRBD1 (6 bases). The V end lost 3 bases, the J end lost 9 bases, and 26 bases lay between the germline ends. Germline-derived CDR1 and CDR2 are KGHDR and SFDVKD. CDR3 length: 18 amino acids.

This clonotype was counted only a few times. This chain joins TRBV29-1 and TRBJ2-1; 11 bases are shared with TRBD2. The V segment lost 2 bases and the J segment 3 bases; nucleotides outside the gene matches: 0. CDR1 is SQVTM and CDR2 is ANQGSEA in the germline V gene. CDR3 size: 14 residues. The DNA for the CDR3 is TGCAGCGTTGAACTAGCGGGGGGCTACAATGAGCAGTTCTTC. Its translation is CSVELAGGYNEQFF.

In its sample, this clonotype was seen a few times. V gene TRBV4-1 combines with J gene TRBJ2-7, with D perhaps matching TRBD2 (5 bases). Trimming took 6 bases from V and 1 from J, leaving 13 bases between them. This CDR3 region has 14 residues. Germline values: CDR1 MGHRA, CDR2 YSYEKL. The chain's CDR3 is CASSPYTGSYEQYV. The CDR3 region has the DNA TGCGCCAGCAGTCCTTACACGGGGTCCTACGAGCAGTACGTC.

This clonotype was detected only a few times. The chain links TRBV7-2 to TRBJ2-2, with D perhaps TRBD1 (6 bases). CDR1 is SGHTA and CDR2 is FQGNSA in the germline V gene. The CDR3 runs 17 residues. Trimming took off 4 bases at V and 3 bases at J, with 18 bases between the two ends. CDR3 sequence reads: CASSSPDGGWYTGELFF. CDR3 nucleotides: TGTGCCAGCAGCTCCCCAGATGGGGGCTGGTACACCGGGGAGCTGTTTTTT.